This entry lists 7 T cell receptor beta chains sequenced from one sample in a study of T cells after yellow fever vaccination. TCRdb fed the 5' RACE reads into MiXCR, producing one record per CDR3 protein. The sample comprises 450,000 to 650,000 distinct CDR3 sequences, roughly 14% of which are singletons, and over 11% rests with the top ten. The specimen was PBMCs, collected on the day of the yellow fever booster vaccination. The receptor source for this set is a man aged 30 to 39 who received the YFV17D yellow fever vaccine.

The rearrangement uses TRBV5-1 and TRBJ2-3, with 8 bases matching TRBD2. Germline trimming cut 0 bases from V and 6 bases from J; bases unmatched to any gene: 3. Germline V gene sequence: CDR1 SGHRS, CDR2 YFSETQ. This CDR3 is 14 amino acids long. CDR3 protein: CASSLERESDTQYF. The CDR3 nucleotides read TGCGCCAGCAGCTTGGAGCGGGAGTCGGATACGCAGTATTTT.

The sample holds a few counts of this clonotype. The chain joins TRBV7-8 to TRBJ2-7, with TRBD2 matching over 14 bases. The CDR3 is made up of 19 amino acids. Germline-derived CDR1 and CDR2 are SGHVS and FQNEAQ. The junction had 15 bases not matched to a gene; V was cut back by 3 bases and J by 5 bases. The CDR3 DNA sequence: TGTGCCAGCAGCTTTCCGGGACTAGCGGGAGTAGGTGAGAACCACGAGCAGTACTTC. This encodes CASSFPGLAGVGENHEQYF. The whole variable domain, filled in from reference TRBV7-8 and TRBJ2-7, reads GAGVSQSPRYKVAKRGQDVALRCDPISGHVSLFWYQQALGQGPEFLTYFQNEAQLDKSGLPSDRFFAERPEGSVSTLKIQRTQQEDSAVYLCASSFPGLAGVGENHEQYFGPGTRLTVT.

The DNA for the CDR3 is TGTGCCAGCAGTTGGGGGGACAGGGGTGATTCACCCCTCCACTTT. It is translated as CASSWGDRGDSPLHF. The chain combines TRBV6-5 with TRBJ1-6; 10 nucleotides agree with TRBD1. Unmatched junction bases numbered 5, after V lost 4 bases and J lost 8 bases. The CDR3 consists of 15 residues. The germline gives CDR1 MNHEY, CDR2 SVGAGI.

This chain links TRBV23-1 with TRBJ2-7, with no clear D. TRBV23-1 is an ORF, and what it does is uncertain. Trimming cost V 6 bases and J 2 bases, with 5 bases left between them. The CDR3 spans 11 residues. The CDR3 protein is CASRPAYEQYF. CDR3 nucleotides: TGCGCCAGCAGACCGGCCTACGAGCAGTACTTC.

This clonotype was seen a handful of times. The chain couples TRBV28 to TRBJ1-1; D ambiguous. CDR1 is MDHEN and CDR2 is SYDVKM in the germline V gene. CDR3 length: 14 residues. Trimming cost V 10 bases and J 4 bases, with 19 bases left between them. CDR3 loop: CATMEAVGVTEAFF. In DNA form, the CDR3 reads TGTGCCACAATGGAAGCAGTCGGTGTCACTGAAGCTTTCTTT.

This clonotype has only a few counts. V gene TRBV12-3 or TRBV12-4 combines with J gene TRBJ1-6; D is unclear. Between the trimmed V and J ends, which lost 5 bases and 4 bases, there was a span of 12 bases. CDR3 length: 15 amino acids. The CDR3 sequence: CASSVGSVYNSPLHF. DNA for the CDR3: TGTGCCAGCAGTGTCGGTTCAGTATATAATTCACCCCTCCACTTT.

V and J are TRBV20-1 and TRBJ2-5; TRBD2 might be the D (5 bases). The CDR3 sequence is 14 residues long. The germline V gene encodes CDR1 DFQATT and CDR2 SNEGSKA (reference sequence). V dropped 5 bases and J dropped 4 bases, with 17 bases sitting between them. CDR3 nucleotide sequence: TGCAGTGCTCGAACCGACGGGATCGGAGAGACCCAGTACTTC. Translating gives CSARTDGIGETQYF.